These 2 T cell receptor beta chains share one sample of origin, sequenced in a study of T cell responses to AZD1222 COVID-19 vaccine. The protocol was immunoSEQ multiplex PCR, while the TCRdb copy is restricted to in-frame clones and leaves out a portion. Of about 120,000 clones in the sample, around nine tenths were seen once. The specimen was peripheral blood, collected on day 0 of AZD1222 vaccination. These receptors all come from an adult in good health.

This chain joins TRBV9 and TRBJ1-2, with D possibly TRBD1 on 5 matching bases. V was shortened by 0 bases and J by 8 bases, with 17 bases between the two germline ends. The CDR3 is 15 residues long. Germline V gene lookup returns CDR1 SGDLS and CDR2 YYNGEE. The CDR3 sequence is CASSVVVSGTGGYTF. DNA of the CDR3: TGTGCCAGCAGCGTAGTAGTCTCCGGGACGGGGGGCTACACCTTC. Drawing the rest from reference TRBV9 and TRBJ1-2, the complete variable domain is DSGVTQTPKHLITATGQRVTLRCSPRSGDLSVYWYQQSLDQGLQFLIQYYNGEERAKGNILERFSAQQFPDLHSELNLSSLELGDSALYFCASSVVVSGTGGYTFGSGTRLTVV.

CDR3 sequence: CASSLAAERNSPLHF. CDR3 nucleotide sequence: TGTGCCAGCAGCTTAGCGGCAGAGAGGAATTCACCCCTCCACTTT. The rearrangement joins TRBV7-6 to TRBJ1-6, with no clear D. V lost 0 bases and J 7 bases, leaving 10 bases between the germline ends. The CDR3 is made up of 15 amino acids. Germline CDR1 and CDR2: SGHVS and FNYEAQ.